Sequencing of this TCR beta chain was carried out in a study of cytomegalovirus exposure and HLA in healthy donors. Whole-study findings and limits: Later analysis demonstrated an association between a missense DCLRE1C variant and TCR beta V- and J-gene trimming.

The CDR3 covers 15 residues. Germline-derived CDR1 and CDR2 are SGHDT and YYEEEE. After removal of 1 base from V and 6 bases from J, the junction contained 6 bases not matched to a gene. On this clone itself: Its antigen is undetermined.

Primers: 60 Vbeta forward and 13 Jbeta reverse. Sequencing used immunoSEQ multiplex PCR; TCRdb keeps in-frame clones, though not all of them. The sample lists 100,000 to 150,000 clones; around 82% were seen once. This chain connects TRBV5-6 to TRBJ2-1; 8 bases are shared with TRBD1. What was sequenced was PBMCs. The sequence came from a female donor in good health and CMV-seronegative. CDR3 bases: TGTGCCAGCAGCTTGTTAGGACAGGGCAGCAATGAGCAGTTCTTC. Translated, it gives CASSLLGQGSNEQFF.